The source of this TCR beta chain is a study of T cell repertoires in urothelial bladder cancer (dated by TCRdb to about 2019). General notes on the study: Of the roughly 12 resected lesions, three were clinically staged as cT0, three as cTa, three as cT1 and three as cT2 or greater. A total of roughly 11 resected bladder lesions, made up of urothelial carcinoma (UC+) and benign (UC-) specimens, were studied. The study compared clonality of the TCR repertoire in bladder tumors against clonality in benign bladder inflammation. Twelve patients with bladder lesions who were undergoing transurethral resection were prospectively identified.

The TCR beta chain CDR3 region was sequenced with the immunoSEQ assay. The authors' analysis ran thus. T-cell fraction, clonal dominance and maximum TCR clone frequency were calculated for each specimen. Entries here come from immuneACCESS through TCRdb and include only in-frame sequences with V and J called. Some clones fail to appear in such tables; in the studies checked, an unresolved V gene covers under half of the shortfall, and the cause of the remainder is unknown. The D gene and trimming were derived from the DNA, and the V and J assignments and clone size from that table. This sample holds some 8,600 clones; 50% to 75% were observed only once. The top ten constitute 32% of the sample. In the case of this clone: Its binding antigen is unknown. Within one base of it there is no much larger clone, and no base qualities were kept.

At transurethral resection, specimens of the bladder lesions were collected and then stored at -80C. DNA was isolated from bladder specimens obtained during transurethral resection. For CDR1 and CDR2, the germline V gene lists ENHRY and SYGVKD. V loses 10 bases at its end and J loses 5 bases; junction bases beyond the gene matches: 8. The CDR3 measures 14 amino acids from cysteine to phenylalanine. Kept here is only the CDR3 DNA, which spans 42 bases and is read in frame from base 1. Study-wide findings and limitations: Fewer T cells were found in urothelial carcinoma specimens than in benign specimens, with medians of roughly 6,100 and 27,000, respectively. A single T-cell clone reached up to about 15% of infiltrating lymphocytes in carcinoma specimens, compared with roughly 2% in benign specimens. The median percentage of tumor infiltrating lymphocytes was over 1.5% in carcinoma specimens and roughly 12% in benign specimens.

The receptor comes from a human donor with urothelial carcinoma. The chain is made from TRBV10-3 and TRBJ2-5; the central 12 bases match TRBD1. The sample was tumor-infiltrating cells from bladder cancer. The DNA sequence is given as TGTGCCACCTGGGACAGGGGGCGCGAGGAGACCCAGTACTTC. Translated, it gives CATWDRGREETQYF.